This section outlines one T cell receptor beta chain sequence together with its context. Here immunoSEQ multiplex PCR was the method, and the copy in TCRdb shows in-frame clones only, minus some. Among 150,000 to 250,000 clones, around 90% were seen once, and the ten largest hold about 2.2%. The data are from a study of blood T cell repertoires in COVID-19. The CDR3 consists of 13 residues. Trimming left V 4 bases short and J 5 bases short, with 11 bases between. CDR1 LGHDT and CDR2 YNNKEL come from the germline V gene (reference sequence). The sequenced sample was PBMCs or T cells enriched from blood (not recorded which). The receptor was derived from a woman aged 30 to 39 who had recovered from COVID-19. The genes are TRBV3-1 (or the pseudogene TRBV3-2) and TRBJ2-5; D is possibly TRBD2 (6 bases). CDR3 sequence (DNA): TGTGCCAGCAGCCTATCAGGAGGGGAGACCCAGTACTTC. Translating gives CASSLSGGETQYF.